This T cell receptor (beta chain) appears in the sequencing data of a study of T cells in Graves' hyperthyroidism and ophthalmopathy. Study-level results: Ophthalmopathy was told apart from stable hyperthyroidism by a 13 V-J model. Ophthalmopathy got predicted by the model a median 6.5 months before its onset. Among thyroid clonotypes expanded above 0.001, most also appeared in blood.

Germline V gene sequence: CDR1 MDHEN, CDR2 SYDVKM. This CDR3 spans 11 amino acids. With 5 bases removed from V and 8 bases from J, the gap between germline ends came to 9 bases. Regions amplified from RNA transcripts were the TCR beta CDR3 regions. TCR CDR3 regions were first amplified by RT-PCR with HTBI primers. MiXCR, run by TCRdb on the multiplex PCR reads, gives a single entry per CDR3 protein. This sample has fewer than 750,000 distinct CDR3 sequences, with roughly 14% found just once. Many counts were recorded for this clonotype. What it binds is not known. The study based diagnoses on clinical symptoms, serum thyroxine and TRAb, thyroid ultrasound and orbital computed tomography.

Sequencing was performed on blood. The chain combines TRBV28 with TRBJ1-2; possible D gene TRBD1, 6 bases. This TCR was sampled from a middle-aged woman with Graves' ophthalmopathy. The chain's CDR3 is CASSRTAGYTF. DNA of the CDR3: TGTGCCAGCAGTCGGACAGCCGGCTACACCTTC.